This TCR beta chain was captured in a study of spatial heterogeneity in lung cancer. Time point: sample taken at primary tumor resection. TCRdb re-derived calls from the 5' RACE reads in MiXCR, one entry per CDR3 protein. The sample yields tens of thousands of distinct CDR3 sequences, 7% to 7.5% seen once. This specimen consisted of PBMCs, obtained at surgery. The clonotype originates from a female donor with early-stage non-small cell lung cancer.

In DNA form, the CDR3 reads TGTGCCAGCAGCCACGTTGAGAGTTGGAATGGCTACACCTTC. This sequence encodes CASSHVESWNGYTF. The chain uses TRBV6-6 and TRBJ1-2; D call uncertain. Trimming removed 6 bases from V and 6 bases from J, with 17 bases in between. CDR3 length equals 14 residues. In germline, CDR1 is MNHNY, CDR2 SVGAGI (reference sequence).